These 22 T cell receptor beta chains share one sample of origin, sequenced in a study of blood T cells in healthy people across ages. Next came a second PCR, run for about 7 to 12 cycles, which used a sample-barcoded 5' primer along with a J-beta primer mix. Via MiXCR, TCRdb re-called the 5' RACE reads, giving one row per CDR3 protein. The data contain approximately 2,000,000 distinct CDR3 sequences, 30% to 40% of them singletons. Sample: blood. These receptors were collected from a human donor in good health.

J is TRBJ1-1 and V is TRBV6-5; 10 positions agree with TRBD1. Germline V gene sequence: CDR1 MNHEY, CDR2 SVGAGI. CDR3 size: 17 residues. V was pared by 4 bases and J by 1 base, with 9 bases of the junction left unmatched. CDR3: CASSFWTGGSGNTEAFF. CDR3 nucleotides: TGTGCCAGCAGTTTTTGGACAGGGGGGAGTGGGAACACTGAAGCTTTCTTT.

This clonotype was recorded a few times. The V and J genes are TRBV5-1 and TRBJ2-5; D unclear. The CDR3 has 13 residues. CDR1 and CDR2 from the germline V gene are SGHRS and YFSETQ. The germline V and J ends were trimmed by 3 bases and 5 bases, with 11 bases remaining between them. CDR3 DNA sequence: TGCGCCAGCAGCTCGTTGTATGAGGAGACCCAGTACTTC. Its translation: CASSSLYEETQYF.

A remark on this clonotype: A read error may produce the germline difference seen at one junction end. Written as DNA, the CDR3 is TGTGCCAGCAGTTTGCCGGGGGGGAGGAGGGATACGGAGTATTTT. It specifies CASSLPGGRRDTEYF. The chain uses TRBV12-3 or TRBV12-4 and TRBJ2-3; the match to TRBD2 covers 8 bases. This CDR3 spans 15 amino acids.

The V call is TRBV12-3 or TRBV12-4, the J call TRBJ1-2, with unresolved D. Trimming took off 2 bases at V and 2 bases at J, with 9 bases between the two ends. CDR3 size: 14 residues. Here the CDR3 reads CASSLQPENYGYTF. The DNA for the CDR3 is TGTGCCAGCAGTTTACAACCCGAGAACTATGGCTACACCTTC.

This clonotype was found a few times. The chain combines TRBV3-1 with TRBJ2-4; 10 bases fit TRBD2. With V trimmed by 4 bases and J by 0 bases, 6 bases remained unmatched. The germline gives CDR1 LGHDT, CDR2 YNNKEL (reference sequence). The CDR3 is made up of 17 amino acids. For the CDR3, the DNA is TGTGCCAGCAGCCCAGCGGGGGGGTACCTAGCCAAAAACATTCAGTACTTC. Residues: CASSPAGGYLAKNIQYF. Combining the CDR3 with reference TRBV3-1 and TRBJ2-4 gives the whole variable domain DTAVSQTPKYLVTQMGNDKSIKCEQNLGHDTMYWYKQDSKKFLKIMFSYNNKELIINETVPNRFSPKSPDKAHLNLHINSLELGDSAVYFCASSPAGGYLAKNIQYFGAGTRLSVL.

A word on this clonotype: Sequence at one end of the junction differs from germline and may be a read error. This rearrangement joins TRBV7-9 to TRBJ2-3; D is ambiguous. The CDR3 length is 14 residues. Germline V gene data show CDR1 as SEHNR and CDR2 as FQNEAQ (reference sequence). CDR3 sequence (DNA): TGTGCCAGCAGTTTAGTCACTAACACAGATACGCAGTATTTT. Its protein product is CASSLVTNTDTQYF.

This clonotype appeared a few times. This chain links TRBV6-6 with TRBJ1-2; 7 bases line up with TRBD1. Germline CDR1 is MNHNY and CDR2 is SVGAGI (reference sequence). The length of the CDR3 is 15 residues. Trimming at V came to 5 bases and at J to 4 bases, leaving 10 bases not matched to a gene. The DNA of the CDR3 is TGTGCCAGCAGTCCCCAGGGGGGGCACAGCTATGGCTACACCTTC. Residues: CASSPQGGHSYGYTF.

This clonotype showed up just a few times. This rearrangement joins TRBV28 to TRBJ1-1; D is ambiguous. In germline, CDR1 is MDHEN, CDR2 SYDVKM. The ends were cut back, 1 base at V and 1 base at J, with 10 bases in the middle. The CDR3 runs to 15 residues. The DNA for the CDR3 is TGTGCCAGCAGTTTATTAGCAGATAGGAACACTGAAGCTTTCTTT. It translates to CASSLLADRNTEAFF.

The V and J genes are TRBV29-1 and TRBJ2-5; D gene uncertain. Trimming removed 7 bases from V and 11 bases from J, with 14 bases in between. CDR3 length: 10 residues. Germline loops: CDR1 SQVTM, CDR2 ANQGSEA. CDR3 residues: CSASVGEQYF. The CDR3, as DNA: TGCAGCGCTTCAGTGGGTGAGCAGTACTTC.

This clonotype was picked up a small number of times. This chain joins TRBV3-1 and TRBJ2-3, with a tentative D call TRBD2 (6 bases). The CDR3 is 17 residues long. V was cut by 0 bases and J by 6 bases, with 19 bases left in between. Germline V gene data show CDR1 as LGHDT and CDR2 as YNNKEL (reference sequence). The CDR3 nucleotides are TGTGCCAGCAGCCAAGAGGGGGACTCGGAGGGTCTGGATACGCAGTATTTT. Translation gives CASSQEGDSEGLDTQYF.

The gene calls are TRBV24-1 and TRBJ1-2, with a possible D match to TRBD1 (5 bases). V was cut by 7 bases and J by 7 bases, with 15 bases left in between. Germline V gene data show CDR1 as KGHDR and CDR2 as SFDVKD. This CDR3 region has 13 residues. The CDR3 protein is CATREDKLRGYTF. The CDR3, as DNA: TGTGCCACCAGGGAGGACAAGTTGCGTGGCTACACCTTC.

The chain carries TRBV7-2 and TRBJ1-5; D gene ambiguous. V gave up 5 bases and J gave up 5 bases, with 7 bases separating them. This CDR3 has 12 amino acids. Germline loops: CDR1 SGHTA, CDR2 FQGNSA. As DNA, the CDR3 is TGTGCCAGCAGCGATGCTTATCAGCCCCAGCATTTT. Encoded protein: CASSDAYQPQHF.

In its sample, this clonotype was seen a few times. CDR3 bases: TGTGCCACCAGCAGATCGACTAGCCCCACAGATACGCAGTATTTT. This encodes CATSRSTSPTDTQYF. The rearrangement links TRBV15 to TRBJ2-3; 7 positions agree with TRBD2. This CDR3 spans 15 amino acids. V was clipped by 2 bases and J by 2 bases; unmatched bases: 4. The germline gives CDR1 LNHNV, CDR2 YYDKDF (reference sequence).

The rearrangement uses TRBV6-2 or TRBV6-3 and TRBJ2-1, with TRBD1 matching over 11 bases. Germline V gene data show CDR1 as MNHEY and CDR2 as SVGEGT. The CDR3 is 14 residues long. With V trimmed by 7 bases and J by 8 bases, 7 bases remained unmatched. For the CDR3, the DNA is TGTGCCAGCAACCGGGACAGGGGGTTGGATGAGCAGTTCTTC. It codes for CASNRDRGLDEQFF.

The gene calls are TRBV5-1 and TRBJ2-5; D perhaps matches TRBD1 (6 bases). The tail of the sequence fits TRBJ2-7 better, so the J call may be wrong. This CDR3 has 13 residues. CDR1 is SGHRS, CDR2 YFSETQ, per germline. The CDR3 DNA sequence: TGCGCCAGCAGTTTCGACAGGATCGACGAGCAGTACTTC. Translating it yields CASSFDRIDEQYF.

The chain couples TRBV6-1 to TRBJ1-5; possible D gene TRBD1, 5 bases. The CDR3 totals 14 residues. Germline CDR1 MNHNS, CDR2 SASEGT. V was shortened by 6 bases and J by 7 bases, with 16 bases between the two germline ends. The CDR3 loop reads CASRAGTPWQPQHF. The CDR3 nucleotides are TGTGCCAGCAGGGCCGGGACCCCCTGGCAGCCCCAGCATTTT.

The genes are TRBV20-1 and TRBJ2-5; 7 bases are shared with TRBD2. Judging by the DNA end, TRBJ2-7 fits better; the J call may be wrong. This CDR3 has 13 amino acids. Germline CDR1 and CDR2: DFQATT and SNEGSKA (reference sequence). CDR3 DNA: TGCAGTGGGGGCGGGGGAGGTGAAAACGAGCAGTACTTC. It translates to CSGGGGGENEQYF.

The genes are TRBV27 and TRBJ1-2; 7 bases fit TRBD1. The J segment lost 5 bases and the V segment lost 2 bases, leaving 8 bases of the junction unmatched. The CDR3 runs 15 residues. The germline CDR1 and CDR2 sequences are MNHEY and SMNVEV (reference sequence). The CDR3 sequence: CASSLIGTDVYGYTF. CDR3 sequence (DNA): TGTGCCAGCAGTTTAATCGGGACAGACGTATATGGCTACACCTTC.

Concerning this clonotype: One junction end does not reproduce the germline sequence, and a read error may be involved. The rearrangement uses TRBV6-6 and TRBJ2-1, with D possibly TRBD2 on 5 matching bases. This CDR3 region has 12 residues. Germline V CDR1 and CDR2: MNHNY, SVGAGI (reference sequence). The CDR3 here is CAGRQRGNEQFF. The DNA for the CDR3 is TGTGCCGGCAGGCAACGGGGCAATGAGCAGTTCTTC.

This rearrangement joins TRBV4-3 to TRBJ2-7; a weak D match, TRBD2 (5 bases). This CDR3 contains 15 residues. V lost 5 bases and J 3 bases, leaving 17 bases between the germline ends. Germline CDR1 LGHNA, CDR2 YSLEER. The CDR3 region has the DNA TGCGCCAGCAGCTACGAACCCGGACGGGGCTACGAGCAGTACTTC. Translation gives CASSYEPGRGYEQYF.

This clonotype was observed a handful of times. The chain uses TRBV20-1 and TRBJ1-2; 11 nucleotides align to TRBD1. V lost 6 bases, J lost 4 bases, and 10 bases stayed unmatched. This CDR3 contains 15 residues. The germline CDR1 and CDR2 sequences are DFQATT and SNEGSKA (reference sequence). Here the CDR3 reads CSARDRDRGTYGYTF. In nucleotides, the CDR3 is TGCAGTGCCCGCGACCGGGACAGGGGGACCTATGGCTACACCTTC.

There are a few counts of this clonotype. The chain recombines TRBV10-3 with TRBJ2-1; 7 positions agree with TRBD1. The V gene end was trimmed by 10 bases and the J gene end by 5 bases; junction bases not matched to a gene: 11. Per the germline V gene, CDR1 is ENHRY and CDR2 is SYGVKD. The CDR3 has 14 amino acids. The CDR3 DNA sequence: TGTGCCACCGGGAACGGACAGGCGGACAATGAGCAGTTCTTC. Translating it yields CATGNGQADNEQFF.